This T cell receptor (beta chain) was captured in a study of radiotherapy plus CTLA-4 blockade in lung cancer. The CDR3 length is 15 residues. V trimming: 3 bases; J trimming: 4 bases; junction bases outside the gene matches: 4. The germline gives CDR1 MNHNS, CDR2 SASEGT. Chemo-refractory metastatic non-small-cell lung cancer patients received focal radiation with ipilimumab CTLA-4 blockade. Assay used: immunoSEQ multiplex PCR; TCRdb lists only in-frame clones, some missing. The top ten clones hold 11% to 15% of a sample with about 91,000 clones, roughly 78% of them seen once. The chain has TRBV6-1 and TRBJ1-3; 9 nucleotides align to TRBD1. The receptor comes from a human donor with non-small cell lung cancer that progressed on radiotherapy plus ipilimumab. The starting material was peripheral blood, obtained from a patient treated with radiotherapy plus ipilimumab. Written as DNA, the CDR3 is TGTGCCAGCAGTGATTGGACAGGGGCCGGAAACACCATATATTTT. Translated: CASSDWTGAGNTIYF.